This paragraph reports one TCR beta chain. These data are taken from a study of monozygotic twins with inflammatory bowel disease. The CDR3 runs to 15 residues. CDR1 and CDR2 (germline): SNHLY, FYNNEI. Using the 5' RACE reads, TCRdb records one entry per CDR3 protein without DNA. In total, the table holds 330,000 or so distinct CDR3 sequences. The rearrangement links TRBV2 to TRBJ2-1; as DNA is missing, the TRBD1 call by TCRdb cannot be tested. The TCR originated in a human donor with ulcerative colitis or Crohn's disease, or a healthy co-twin of an affected twin (not recorded which). The specimen was blood. CDR3 sequence reads: CASPRPGMAGNEQFF.